These 27 T cell receptor beta chains were sequenced from one sample in a study of blood T cells in healthy people across ages. Through a sample-barcoded 5' primer and a J-beta primer mix, a second PCR was run for 7 to 11 cycles. From the 5' RACE reads, TCRdb called clonotypes with MiXCR, one entry per CDR3 protein. This table holds around 1,800,000 distinct CDR3 sequences, roughly two fifths found once. The sample was blood. These receptors were taken from a human donor in good health.

The chain employs TRBV7-4 and TRBJ2-4; D possibly uses TRBD1 or TRBD2 (5 bases each). The J call may be in error: the DNA end matches TRBJ2-7 better. The CDR3 contains 15 residues. Germline lookup yields CDR1 SGHVT and CDR2 SQSDAQ. In DNA, the CDR3 is TGTGCCAGCACTTCGGCCGGGACCAAAGACGACGAGCAGTACTTC. Its protein is CASTSAGTKDDEQYF.

In this sample, this clonotype turned up a few times. This chain uses TRBV7-6 with TRBJ2-7; no definite D call. CDR1 is SGHVS and CDR2 is FNYEAQ in the germline V gene. Trimming pared 1 base from V and 8 bases from J, leaving 9 bases between. The CDR3 has 12 residues. The CDR3 is CASSLDNSQQYF. In DNA, the CDR3 is TGTGCCAGCAGCTTAGATAACTCCCAGCAGTACTTC.

This clonotype appeared a few times. This sequence joins TRBV4-3 and TRBJ2-7, with 7 nucleotides matching TRBD1. V lost 0 bases, J lost 5 bases, and 13 bases stayed unmatched. This CDR3 is built from 17 residues. The V gene's germline CDR1 is LGHNA and CDR2 YSLEER. CDR3 DNA: TGCGCCAGCAGCCAAGATCCCGGACAGGAGCCCCCCCACGAGCAGTACTTC. This gives the protein CASSQDPGQEPPHEQYF.

A remark on this clonotype: The junction departs from the called germline gene at one end, perhaps through a read error. This chain uses TRBV7-9 with TRBJ1-4; a possible D gene is TRBD1 (6 bases). CDR1 is SEHNR and CDR2 is FQNEAQ in the germline V gene (reference sequence). CDR3 length equals 15 residues. Written as DNA, the CDR3 is TGTGCCAGCAGCGTCACCGACAGGACTTATGAAAAACGGTTTTTT. Translation: CASSVTDRTYEKRFF. The full variable domain, rest sourced from reference TRBV7-9 and TRBJ1-4, is DTGVSQNPRHKITKRGQNVTFRCDPISEHNRLYWYRQTLGQGPEFLTYFQNEAQLEKSRLLSDRFSAERPKGSFSTLEIQRTEQGDSAMYLCASSVTDRTYEKRFFGSGTQLSVL.

V is TRBV6-5 and J is TRBJ1-4; D not resolved. Germline lookup yields CDR1 MNHEY and CDR2 SVGAGI. V was shortened by 5 bases and J by 0 bases, with 7 bases between the two germline ends. The CDR3 length is 14 residues. The CDR3 coding sequence is TGTGCCAGCAGTATACGCCCAACTAATGAAAAACTGTTTTTT. Translating it yields CASSIRPTNEKLFF.

This clonotype has only a few counts. The chain employs TRBV20-1 and TRBJ2-3; no reliable D call. Trimming cost V 6 bases and J 0 bases, with 16 bases left between them. Germline lookup yields CDR1 DFQATT and CDR2 SNEGSKA (reference sequence). CDR3 length equals 15 residues. CDR3 coding DNA: TGCAGTGCAGAACACAGAGCCCCTAGCACAGATACGCAGTATTTT. Translation: CSAEHRAPSTDTQYF.

The gene calls are TRBV2 and TRBJ2-1, with 12 bases fitting TRBD2. Trimming cost V 6 bases and J 0 bases; bases outside gene matches: 9. CDR1 is SNHLY, CDR2 FYNNEI, per germline. This CDR3 is 18 amino acids long. The CDR3 reads CASSQLGLAGNSYNEQFF. CDR3 nucleotide sequence: TGTGCCAGCAGCCAACTTGGACTAGCGGGGAACTCCTACAATGAGCAGTTCTTC.

J is TRBJ2-3 and V is TRBV11-3, with D maybe TRBD2 (6 bases). Germline-derived CDR1 and CDR2 are SGHNT and YENEEA. V shed 3 bases and J shed 6 bases, with 13 bases lying between them. The CDR3 extends over 14 amino acids. The CDR3 bases are TGTGCCAGCAGCTTCGGGCGGGGTAGCGATACGCAGTATTTT. Its translation: CASSFGRGSDTQYF.

In this sample, this clonotype turned up a few times. CDR3 sequence (DNA): TGCAGCGTTGAAGAATTCGGCTTCCCAGATACGCAGTATTTT. Protein sequence: CSVEEFGFPDTQYF. This chain connects TRBV29-1 to TRBJ2-3; D is unclear. The CDR3 contains 14 residues. Per germline, CDR1 SQVTM and CDR2 ANQGSEA. Trimming stripped 0 bases from V and 4 bases from J, with 11 bases between.

This sequence joins TRBV9 and TRBJ1-2; a possible D gene is TRBD1 (6 bases). The length of the CDR3 is 14 residues. Germline V CDR1 and CDR2: SGDLS, YYNGEE. The V and J ends lost 5 bases and 6 bases respectively, with 17 bases between them. The CDR3 here is CASSAPAGADGYTF. The CDR3 DNA reads as TGTGCCAGCAGTGCCCCGGCAGGGGCGGATGGCTACACCTTC.

The V and J genes are TRBV4-1 and TRBJ2-5; D possibly corresponds to TRBD2 (6 bases). Germline lookup yields CDR1 MGHRA and CDR2 YSYEKL. The ends were cut back, 4 bases at V and 5 bases at J, with 14 bases in the middle. The CDR3 runs 14 residues. CDR3 nucleotide sequence: TGCGCCAGCAGCCGGGAAGGGAGGCACGAGACCCAGTACTTC. It encodes CASSREGRHETQYF.

The CDR3 reads CASSYPGSMNTEAFF. The CDR3, as DNA: TGTGCCAGCAGTTACCCCGGCAGCATGAACACTGAAGCTTTCTTT. The V and J genes are TRBV6-2 or TRBV6-3 and TRBJ1-1; D unresolved. Germline CDR1 MNHEY, CDR2 SVGEGT. This CDR3 has 15 residues. V was cut by 2 bases and J by 0 bases, with 10 bases left in between.

The chain has TRBV6-2 or TRBV6-3 and TRBJ1-5; the D gene is possibly TRBD1 (6 bases). The CDR3 is 14 amino acids. The germline V and J ends were trimmed by 7 bases and 5 bases, with 15 bases remaining between them. The germline V gene has CDR1 MNHEY and CDR2 SVGEGT. The CDR3 region has the DNA TGTGCCAGCACGGGGGCCCTTGAGGATCAGCCCCAGCATTTT. Its translation is CASTGALEDQPQHF.

The rearrangement joins TRBV20-1 to TRBJ2-5; D call uncertain. The CDR3 sequence is 12 residues long. Trimming stripped 3 bases from V and 5 bases from J, with 10 bases between. Germline V gene lookup returns CDR1 DFQATT and CDR2 SNEGSKA (reference sequence). CDR3 nucleotide sequence: TGCAGTGCTAGGTATCAAGTGGAGACCCAGTACTTC. Residues: CSARYQVETQYF.

The rearrangement uses TRBV7-2 and TRBJ2-1; 8 bases line up with TRBD2. Germline V gives CDR1 SGHTA, CDR2 FQGNSA. V shed 1 base, J shed 5 bases, and the junction held 7 bases outside the gene matches. There are 16 residues in the CDR3. CDR3 sequence (DNA): TGTGCCAGCAGCTTAGGGCATAGCGGGGCACACAATGAGCAGTTCTTC. Its translation is CASSLGHSGAHNEQFF.

The V call is TRBV3-1, the J call TRBJ2-3, with 7 bases fitting TRBD2. There are 12 residues in the CDR3. J was trimmed by 7 bases and V by 4 bases; bases with no gene match: 2. Germline loops: CDR1 LGHDT, CDR2 YNNKEL (reference sequence). CDR3 nucleotide sequence: TGTGCCAGCAGCCGGGAGGGAAATACGCAGTATTTT. It codes for CASSREGNTQYF.

As regards this clonotype: A read error is possible here, since a much larger clone lies one base away. CDR3 nucleotide sequence: TGTGCCAGCAGTTTAAGAAGGAATCAGCCCCAGCATTTT. This translates into CASSLRRNQPQHF. The chain carries TRBV28 and TRBJ1-5; the D is unclear. The CDR3 extends over 13 amino acids. The ends were cut back, 2 bases at V and 4 bases at J, with 6 bases in the middle. Germline CDR1 and CDR2: MDHEN and SYDVKM.

This clonotype has a handful of counts. The V and J genes are TRBV5-4 and TRBJ2-7, with D perhaps matching TRBD2 (6 bases). Germline lookup yields CDR1 SGHNT and CDR2 YYREEE (reference sequence). This CDR3 is 14 amino acids long. V was cut by 0 bases and J by 3 bases, with 10 bases left in between. The chain's CDR3 is CASSLGLDNYEQYF. The DNA of the CDR3 is TGTGCCAGCAGCTTGGGACTAGATAACTACGAGCAGTACTTC.

This clonotype was observed a handful of times. The chain has TRBV6-2 or TRBV6-3 and TRBJ2-7; D gene uncertain. The germline V gene has CDR1 MNHEY and CDR2 SVGEGT. This CDR3 is 13 amino acids long. Trimming removed 2 bases from V and 0 bases from J, with 5 bases in between. In nucleotides, the CDR3 is TGTGCCAGCAGTTACATGAGCTCCTACGAGCAGTACTTC. This codes for CASSYMSSYEQYF.

The chain uses TRBV4-2 and TRBJ2-1, with D perhaps matching TRBD2 (5 bases). CDR1 and CDR2 from the germline V gene are LGHNA and YNFKEQ. V was cut by 0 bases and J by 0 bases, with 15 bases left in between. The CDR3 consists of 18 residues. CDR3 sequence reads: CASSQDGIEGYSYNEQFF. CDR3 sequence (DNA): TGTGCCAGCAGCCAAGATGGGATTGAGGGATACTCCTACAATGAGCAGTTCTTC.

In this sample, this clonotype turned up a few times. The CDR3 sequence: CASSQDRTSGAAETQYF. CDR3 sequence (DNA): TGTGCCAGCAGCCAAGATCGGACTAGCGGGGCTGCAGAGACCCAGTACTTC. This chain connects TRBV3-1 to TRBJ2-5; 12 bases map to TRBD2. Germline assignment: CDR1 LGHDT and CDR2 YNNKEL (reference sequence). The CDR3 covers 17 residues. The V segment lost 0 bases and the J segment 4 bases; nucleotides outside the gene matches: 6.

Here the CDR3 reads CASSSGTNTYEQYF. In DNA form, the CDR3 reads TGTGCCAGCAGTTCCGGGACAAACACCTACGAGCAGTACTTC. The chain uses TRBV7-2 and TRBJ2-4; TRBD1 is a possible D gene (6 bases). The J call may be faulty, since TRBJ2-7 better matches the DNA end. Per germline, CDR1 SGHTA and CDR2 FQGNSA. CDR3 length equals 14 residues.

This clonotype occurred many times. This chain connects TRBV29-1 to TRBJ2-1; D is undetermined. The CDR3 runs 15 residues. Trimming took 6 bases from V and 7 from J, leaving 22 bases between them. Germline-derived CDR1 and CDR2 are SQVTM and ANQGSEA. Written as DNA, the CDR3 is TGCAGCGTCGTAATCGATCTTAACCTTTGGAATGAGCAGTTCTTC. As protein: CSVVIDLNLWNEQFF.

The V call is TRBV4-1, the J call TRBJ2-6; D gene ambiguous. Trimming left V 6 bases short and J 1 base short, with 10 bases between. CDR1 MGHRA and CDR2 YSYEKL come from the germline V gene. The CDR3 has 15 amino acids. This CDR3 reads CASSPDESGANVLTF. Here the CDR3 DNA reads TGCGCCAGCAGTCCGGACGAGTCTGGGGCCAACGTCCTGACTTTC.

The chain joins TRBV28 to TRBJ2-1, with D possibly being TRBD1 (5 bases). The ends were cut back, 8 bases at V and 0 bases at J, with 14 bases in the middle. The length of the CDR3 is 15 residues. Germline CDR1 reads MDHEN; CDR2 reads SYDVKM. As DNA, the CDR3 is TGTGCCAGCTGTCTTTACAGGAGCTCCTACAATGAGCAGTTCTTC. Translating it yields CASCLYRSSYNEQFF.

The genes are TRBV7-9 and TRBJ2-1; D unresolved. V shed 7 bases and J shed 2 bases, with 15 bases lying between them. The CDR3 has 15 residues. Germline values: CDR1 SEHNR, CDR2 FQNEAQ (reference sequence). The CDR3 nucleotides read TGTGCCAGCACCCTCACTGGTTTCACCTACAATGAGCAGTTCTTC. Translation: CASTLTGFTYNEQFF.

This clonotype was counted between two and nine times. The chain uses TRBV12-3 or TRBV12-4 and TRBJ1-2; TRBD1 matches 9 bases. This CDR3 is built from 13 residues. V lost 6 bases and J lost 7; bases outside the gene matches: 6. The CDR3 nucleotides read TGTGCCAGCAGGACACGGGACAGGGCTGGCTACACCTTC. Residues: CASRTRDRAGYTF.